This T cell receptor beta chain was identified in a study of cytomegalovirus exposure and HLA in healthy donors. Generated by immunoSEQ multiplex PCR, the TCRdb table keeps only in-frame clones and is missing some. The data hold over 100,000 clones, with around 89% observed a single time. With V trimmed by 4 bases and J by 1 base, 6 bases remained unmatched. Germline values: CDR1 SGHRS, CDR2 YFSETQ. There are 16 residues in the CDR3. This sequence joins TRBV5-1 and TRBJ2-3; 10 positions match TRBD1. Sample: PBMCs. The TCR was taken from a woman under 30 in good health and CMV-seropositive. CDR3 in amino acids: CASSIDRGRGTDTQYF. For the CDR3, the DNA is TGCGCCAGCAGCATCGACAGGGGGCGAGGCACAGATACGCAGTATTTT.